What follows is one TCR beta chain and its context. Its specific antigen is unknown. No qualities accompany the bases; no much larger clone lies one base away. This sample is part of a study of blood T cell repertoires in COVID-19 (dated by TCRdb to 2019 to 2021). Turning to the overall study: Samples covering the acute and convalescent phases of COVID-19 were provided by collaborators in the United States, Italy and Spain. The material from the prospective study consisted of cDNA or gDNA derived from T cells, B-cell-depleted T cells, or PBMCs. Subjects who had been exposed to COVID-19, were actively infected with it, or had recovered from it provided the deeply sampled blood TCRbeta repertoires that made up the dataset. The repertoires were released in a freely available public database intended as a resource for research on the immune response to SARS-CoV-2. Samples were obtained from the ongoing ImmuneRACE study (first 160 participants) and from 1,254 subjects provided by 6 global collaborators. Nearly every sample came with metadata listing a de-identified subject ID, COVID-19 status, age in years and sex. Where HLA class I and class II types were available, the types were taken from metadata supplied by the sample provider, not from assay-based typing.

Study-wide conclusions, independent of this receptor: Clinical and demographic metadata were provided uncurated, with the amount varying by source and participant.

TCRbeta CDR3 regions were amplified from genomic DNA by means of the immunoSEQ Assay, a bias-controlled multiplex PCR. The original pipeline was this. Nucleated cell counts per sample were estimated from amplification of reference gene primers within the assay. To quantify the absolute abundance of each unique TCRbeta CDR3 rearrangement, sequence reads were collapsed and filtered. Productive Simpson clonality was computed per sample as the square root of Simpson's diversity index over productive rearrangements. This immuneACCESS table, as held by TCRdb, lists in-frame sequences with V and J called but not all clones. Of the missing ones, under half trace to an unresolved V gene in checked studies; the others have no known cause. Clone size and V and J calls were adopted from that table, with D and trimming inferred from the DNA. A total of under 450,000 clones appear in this sample, around 88% of them only once. Roughly an eighth of the sample goes to the ten largest clones.

At one collaborating source in Seattle, patients were enrolled during active infection and were followed longitudinally through the course of disease. Collaborating institutions collected whole blood in K2EDTA tubes following their own protocols. For TCRbeta analysis, collaborators shipped samples as frozen whole blood, isolated PBMCs, or DNA extracted from either of those sample types. V and J are truncated by 4 bases and 5 bases respectively, leaving an intervening sequence of 11 bases. CDR1 and CDR2, looked up from the germline V gene, are SQVTM and ANQGSEA. From its cysteine to its phenylalanine, the CDR3 spans 13 amino acids. Here the CDR3 DNA is all that survives: 39 bases in frame from base 1.

Sequenced: peripheral blood. The chain uses TRBV29-1 and TRBJ2-2; the D gene cannot be named for sure. This TCR was sampled from a woman in her forties or fifties with COVID-19, enrolled during active disease. The CDR3 reads CSVGVRWTGELFF. DNA sequence: TGCAGCGTTGGGGTCAGGTGGACCGGGGAGCTGTTTTTT.